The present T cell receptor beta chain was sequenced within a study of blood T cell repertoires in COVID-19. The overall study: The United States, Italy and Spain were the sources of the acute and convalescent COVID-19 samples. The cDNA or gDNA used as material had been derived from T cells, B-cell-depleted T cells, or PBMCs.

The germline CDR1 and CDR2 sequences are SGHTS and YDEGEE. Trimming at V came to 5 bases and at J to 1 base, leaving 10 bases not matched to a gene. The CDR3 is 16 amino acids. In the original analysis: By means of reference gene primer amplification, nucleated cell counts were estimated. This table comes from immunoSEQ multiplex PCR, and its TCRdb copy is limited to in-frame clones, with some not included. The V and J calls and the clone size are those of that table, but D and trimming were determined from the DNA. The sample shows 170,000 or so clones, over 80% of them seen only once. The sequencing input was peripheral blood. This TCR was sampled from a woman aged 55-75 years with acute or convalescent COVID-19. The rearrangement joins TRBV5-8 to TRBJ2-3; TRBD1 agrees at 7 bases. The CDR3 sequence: CASRVGQRRGTDTQYF. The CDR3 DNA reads TGTGCCAGCAGGGTGGGACAGAGAAGGGGCACAGATACGCAGTATTTT.